These 10 T cell receptor beta chains originate from one sample sequenced in a study of T cell repertoires in cytomegalovirus infection. TCRdb re-analysed the reads in MiXCR, keeping a single row per CDR3 protein. The sample carries 150,000 to 200,000 distinct CDR3 sequences, roughly 27% recorded once. Source material: PBMCs. Source of these receptors: a human donor in good health (CMV status not recorded). Some clones in this sample may be carry-over from other donors' samples.

The table lists this clonotype with many counts. The V and J genes are TRBV6-2 or TRBV6-3 and TRBJ1-3, with no clear D. The V gene lost 6 bases and the J gene lost 0 bases, with 12 bases spanning the gap. The CDR3 covers 15 residues. Germline loops: CDR1 MNHEY, CDR2 SVGEGT. CDR3 sequence reads: CASRPDGSSGNTIYF. In DNA, the CDR3 is TGTGCCAGCAGACCGGACGGATCCTCTGGAAACACCATATATTTT.

This rearrangement joins TRBV11-2 to TRBJ1-3; no reliable D call. The V gene's germline CDR1 is SGHAT and CDR2 FQNNGV. V lost 1 base and J lost 0, with 13 bases in between. This CDR3 spans 17 amino acids. CDR3 sequence reads: CASSLARHLGSGNTIYF. For the CDR3, the DNA is TGTGCCAGCAGCTTAGCCCGCCACCTCGGCTCTGGAAACACCATATATTTT.

This clonotype was observed a handful of times. This rearrangement joins TRBV29-1 to TRBJ2-3, with TRBD2 matching 8 bases. The ends lost 6 bases at V and 1 base at J; junction bases unmatched: 9. The CDR3 consists of 15 residues. Germline V gene sequence: CDR1 SQVTM, CDR2 ANQGSEA. CDR3 DNA sequence: TGCAGCGTACCGGGGGCCGGGAGGGGCACAGATACGCAGTATTTT. Its protein product is CSVPGAGRGTDTQYF.

V usage is TRBV29-1 and J usage is TRBJ1-6; D is undetermined. The CDR3 consists of 13 residues. Germline CDR1 is SQVTM and CDR2 is ANQGSEA. Trimming shortened V by 6 bases and J by 9 bases, and 15 bases separated the two germline ends. The DNA for the CDR3 is TGCAGCGTCTCCGACGGATCAGGTTCACCCCTCCACTTT. This gives the protein CSVSDGSGSPLHF.

The chain carries TRBV11-3 and TRBJ1-5; 7 nucleotides agree with TRBD1. CDR3 length equals 15 residues. V dropped 10 bases and J dropped 2; count of bases not matched to a gene: 11. The germline V gene has CDR1 SGHNT and CDR2 YENEEA. Written as DNA, the CDR3 is TGTGCCACTCAGGGGGAGGGGGAGGGCAATCAGCCCCAGCATTTT. Translated, it gives CATQGEGEGNQPQHF.

CDR3 sequence (DNA): TGTGCCAGCAGCTTGGCCGGGGGTTCGGGGGGCGAGGAGACCCAGTACTTC. Translation: CASSLAGGSGGEETQYF. The chain has TRBV5-4 and TRBJ2-5; a possible D gene is TRBD2 (7 bases). V lost 0 bases, J lost 5 bases, and 20 bases lay in between. CDR1 SGHNT and CDR2 YYREEE come from the germline V gene (reference sequence). This CDR3 region has 17 residues.

The V call is TRBV5-6, the J call TRBJ1-3; D ambiguous. Per germline, CDR1 SGHDT and CDR2 YYEEEE. Trimming cost V 0 bases and J 2 bases, with 9 bases left between them. The CDR3 contains 15 residues. The CDR3 loop is CASSLDPTAGNTIYF. DNA of the CDR3: TGTGCCAGCAGCTTGGACCCGACGGCTGGAAACACCATATATTTT.

This clonotype was seen repeatedly, ten times or more. The chain joins TRBV7-8 to TRBJ1-1; no definite D call. The CDR3 sequence is 14 residues long. Germline V CDR1 and CDR2: SGHVS, FQNEAQ. Between the trimmed V and J ends, which lost 5 bases and 1 base, there was a span of 11 bases. As DNA, the CDR3 is TGTGCCAGCAGCCCGCGGACGGGGAACACTGAAGCTTTCTTT. Residues: CASSPRTGNTEAFF. Full variable domain (outside the CDR3, taken from reference TRBV7-8 and TRBJ1-1): GAGVSQSPRYKVAKRGQDVALRCDPISGHVSLFWYQQALGQGPEFLTYFQNEAQLDKSGLPSDRFFAERPEGSVSTLKIQRTQQEDSAVYLCASSPRTGNTEAFFGQGTRLTVV.

This clonotype occurred once. The V call is TRBV6-6, the J call TRBJ1-5; a weak D match, TRBD1 (5 bases). The CDR3 spans 16 residues. The germline V gene encodes CDR1 MNHNY and CDR2 SVGAGI (reference sequence). Trimming took off 5 bases at V and 6 bases at J, with 20 bases between the two ends. CDR3 coding DNA: TGTGCCAGCAGTCCCGGTAGGGGCAGGGTGATTCAGCCCCAGCATTTT. Encoded protein: CASSPGRGRVIQPQHF.

The chain joins TRBV4-1 to TRBJ1-5; a weak D match, TRBD1 (6 bases). Deletions cut 1 base from V and 3 bases from J, with 16 bases between. Germline values: CDR1 MGHRA, CDR2 YSYEKL. The CDR3 contains 17 residues. CDR3 amino acids: CASSQVWGRGINQPQHF. CDR3 nucleotides: TGCGCCAGCAGCCAAGTTTGGGGAAGGGGGATCAATCAGCCCCAGCATTTT.